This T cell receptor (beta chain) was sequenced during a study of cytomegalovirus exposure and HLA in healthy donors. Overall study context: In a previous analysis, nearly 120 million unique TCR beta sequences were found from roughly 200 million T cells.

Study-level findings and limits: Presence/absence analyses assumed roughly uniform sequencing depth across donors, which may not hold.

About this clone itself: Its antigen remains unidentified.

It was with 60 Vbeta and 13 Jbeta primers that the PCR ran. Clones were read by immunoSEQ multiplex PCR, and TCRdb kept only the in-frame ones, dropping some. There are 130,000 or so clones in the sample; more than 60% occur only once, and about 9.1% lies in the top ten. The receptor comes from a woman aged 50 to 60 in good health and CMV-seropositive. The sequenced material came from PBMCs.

Written as DNA, the CDR3 is TGTGCCAGCAGACCGGTGGGAGAGCCGCGGGAGGGGCGGGAGACCCAGTACTTC. Its translation: CASRPVGEPREGRETQYF. V gene TRBV2 combines with J gene TRBJ2-5, with 9 nucleotides matching TRBD2. This CDR3 comprises 18 residues. J gave up 5 bases and V 6 bases, and 19 bases lay outside the gene matches. The germline CDR1 and CDR2 sequences are SNHLY and FYNNEI.